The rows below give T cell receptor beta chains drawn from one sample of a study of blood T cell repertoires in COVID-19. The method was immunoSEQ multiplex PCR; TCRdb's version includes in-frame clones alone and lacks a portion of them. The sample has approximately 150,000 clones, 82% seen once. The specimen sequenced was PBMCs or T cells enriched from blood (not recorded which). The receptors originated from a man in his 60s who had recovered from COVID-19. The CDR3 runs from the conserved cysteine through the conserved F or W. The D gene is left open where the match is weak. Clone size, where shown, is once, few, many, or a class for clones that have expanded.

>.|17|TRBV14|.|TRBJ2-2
CASSQDLGSRLAGELFF
TGTGCCAGCAGCCAAGATCTAGGGAGCCGTTTGGCCGGGGAGCTGTTTTTT
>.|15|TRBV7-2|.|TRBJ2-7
CASSLGGQGSYEQYF
TGTGCCAGCAGCTTAGGGGGGCAGGGCTCCTACGAGCAGTACTTC
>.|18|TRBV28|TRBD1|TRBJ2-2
CASSLWPRTGTNTGELFF
TGTGCCAGCAGTTTATGGCCCAGGACAGGGACGAACACCGGGGAGCTGTTTTTT
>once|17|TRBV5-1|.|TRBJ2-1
CASSLKPGSSSYNEQFF
TGCGCCAGCAGCTTAAAGCCCGGGTCCAGCTCCTACAATGAGCAGTTCTTC
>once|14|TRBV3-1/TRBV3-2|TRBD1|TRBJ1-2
CASSLPGQPYGYTF
TGTGCCAGCAGCCTTCCGGGACAGCCCTATGGCTACACCTTC
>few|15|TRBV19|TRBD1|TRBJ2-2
CASKAGTGLAGELFF
TGTGCCAGTAAGGCCGGGACAGGGCTAGCCGGGGAGCTGTTTTTT
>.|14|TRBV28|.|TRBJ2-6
CASSLSVGANVLTF
TGTGCCAGCAGTTTATCGGTTGGGGCCAACGTCCTGACTTTC
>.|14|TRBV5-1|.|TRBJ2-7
CASRSTRGSYEQYF
TGCGCCAGCAGGTCTACCCGGGGGTCATACGAGCAGTACTTC
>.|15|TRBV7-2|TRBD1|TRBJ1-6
CASSKGTAHNSPLHF
TGTGCCAGCAGCAAAGGGACAGCTCATAATTCACCCCTCCACTTT
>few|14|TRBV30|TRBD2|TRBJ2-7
CAFDVAGGVGEQYF
TGTGCCTTCGACGTAGCGGGGGGAGTCGGCGAGCAGTACTTC
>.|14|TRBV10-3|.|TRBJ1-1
CAIRGDQGHTEAFF
TGTGCCATCAGGGGGGACCAGGGGCATACTGAAGCTTTCTTT
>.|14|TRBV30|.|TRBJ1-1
CAWSLGARNTEAFF
TGTGCCTGGAGTCTGGGGGCTCGGAACACTGAAGCTTTCTTT
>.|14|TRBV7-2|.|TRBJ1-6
CASSFGDTGSPLHF
TGTGCCAGCAGCTTCGGGGACACCGGGTCACCCCTCCACTTT
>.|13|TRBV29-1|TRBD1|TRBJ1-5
CSVQTGENQPQHF
TGCAGCGTTCAGACAGGGGAGAACCAGCCCCAGCATTTT
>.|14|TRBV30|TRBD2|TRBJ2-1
CAWSRLAGANEQFF
TGTGCCTGGAGCCGACTAGCGGGGGCCAATGAGCAGTTCTTC
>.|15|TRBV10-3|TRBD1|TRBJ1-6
CATSTGTGGHSPLHF
TGTGCCACCTCGACCGGGACAGGGGGGCACTCACCCCTCCACTTT
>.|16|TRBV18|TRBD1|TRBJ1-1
CASSPGQGPGNTEAFF
TGTGCCAGCTCACCGGGACAGGGACCTGGGAACACTGAAGCTTTCTTT
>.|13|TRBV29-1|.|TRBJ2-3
CSVEAQATDTQYF
TGCAGCGTTGAAGCCCAGGCCACAGATACGCAGTATTTT
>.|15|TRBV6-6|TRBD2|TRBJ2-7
CASSSGTSAFYEQYF
TGTGCCAGCAGTTCCGGGACTAGCGCCTTCTACGAGCAGTACTTC
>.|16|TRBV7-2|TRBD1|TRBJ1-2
CASSLVSDRAPYGYTF
TGTGCCAGCAGCTTAGTCTCCGACAGGGCTCCCTATGGCTACACCTTC
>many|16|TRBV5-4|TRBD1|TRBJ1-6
CASSPAGGQLNSPLHF
TGTGCCAGCAGCCCGGCGGGGGGACAGCTTAATTCACCCCTCCACTTT
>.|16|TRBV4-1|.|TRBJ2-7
CASSQEDIARSYEQYF
TGCGCCAGCAGCCAGGAAGACATCGCTCGCTCCTACGAGCAGTACTTC
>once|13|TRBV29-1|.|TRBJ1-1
CSVVWGRATEAFF
TGCAGCGTTGTGTGGGGGCGGGCCACTGAAGCTTTCTTT
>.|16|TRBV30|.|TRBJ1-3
CAWSVPTGSSGNTIYF
TGTGCCTGGAGTGTCCCCACAGGCTCCTCTGGAAACACCATATATTTT
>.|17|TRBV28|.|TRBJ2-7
CASSLLLGGGVIGEQYF
TGTGCCAGCAGTTTATTGCTGGGTGGGGGCGTGATTGGCGAGCAGTACTTC
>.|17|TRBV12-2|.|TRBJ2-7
CASRATIPRDEPYEQYF
TGTGCAAGTCGCGCCACAATACCGCGGGACGAACCATACGAGCAGTACTTC
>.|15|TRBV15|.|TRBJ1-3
CATSRDRVSGNTIYF
TGTGCCACCAGCAGAGACAGGGTCTCAGGAAACACCATATATTTT
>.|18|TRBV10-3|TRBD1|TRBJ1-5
CAISEGDRVGGSNQPQHF
TGTGCCATCAGTGAGGGGGACAGGGTAGGCGGTAGCAATCAGCCCCAGCATTTT
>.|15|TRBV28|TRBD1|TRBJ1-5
CASRSAGTGNQPQHF
TGTGCCAGCAGATCCGCCGGGACAGGGAATCAGCCCCAGCATTTT
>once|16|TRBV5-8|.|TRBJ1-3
CASSLFALASGNTIYF
TGTGCCAGCAGCTTGTTCGCACTCGCCTCTGGAAACACCATATATTTT
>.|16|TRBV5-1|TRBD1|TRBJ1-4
CASSLGRTGNNEKLFF
TGCGCCAGCAGCTTGGGCAGGACAGGGAATAATGAAAAACTGTTTTTT
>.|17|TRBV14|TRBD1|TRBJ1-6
CASSPMGSTGWNSPLHF
TGTGCCAGCAGTCCTATGGGGTCGACAGGGTGGAATTCACCCCTCCACTTT
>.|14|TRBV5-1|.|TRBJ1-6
CASSLDDEGSPLHF
TGCGCCAGCAGCTTGGACGACGAGGGTTCACCCCTCCACTTT
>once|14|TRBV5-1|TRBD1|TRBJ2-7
CASSLGGQSYEQYF
TGCGCCAGCAGCTTGGGGGGACAGTCCTACGAGCAGTACTTC
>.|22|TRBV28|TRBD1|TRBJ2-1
CASSLQPGQGPGLPSSYNEQFF
TGTGCCAGCAGTTTACAACCGGGACAGGGGCCAGGACTGCCGAGCTCCTACAATGAGCAGTTCTTC
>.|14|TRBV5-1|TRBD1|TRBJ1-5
CASSRTGGDQPQHF
TGCGCCAGCAGCCGGACAGGGGGAGATCAGCCCCAGCATTTT
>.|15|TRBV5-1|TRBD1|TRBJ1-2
CASSQTGTANYGYTF
TGCGCCAGCAGCCAAACCGGGACAGCTAACTATGGCTACACCTTC
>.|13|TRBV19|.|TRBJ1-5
CASSSGYQWPQHF
TGTGCCAGTAGTAGCGGGTATCAATGGCCCCAGCATTTT
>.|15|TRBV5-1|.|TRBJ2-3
CASSPAGHNTDTQYF
TGCGCCAGCAGCCCAGCGGGACACAACACAGATACGCAGTATTTT
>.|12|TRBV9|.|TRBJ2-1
CASSVSSDEQFF
TGTGCCAGCAGCGTATCGTCCGATGAGCAGTTCTTC